This T cell receptor (beta chain) is from a study of T cells after yellow fever vaccination. For the study at large: The SMART-Seq v4 Ultra Low Input method served to prepare the low-cell-number fractions. Study findings and constraints: Subsequent booster samples again held most clones from primary vaccination (96% CD4, about 85% CD8). The secondary response was weaker, and its peak arrived faster, on day 5 versus 15.

A word on this clonotype: Its antigen is currently unknown.

J was trimmed by 2 bases and V by 4 bases; bases with no gene match: 5. There are 14 residues in the CDR3. From germline, CDR1 is SGHRS and CDR2 YFSETQ. The TCR cDNA carried a universal primer site and UMIs from 5'RACE template switching. TCRdb redid the calling of the 5' RACE reads with MiXCR, one entry per CDR3 protein. Of 400,000 or so distinct CDR3 sequences in the sample, 15% to 20% were seen once. Sequencing used PBMCs, obtained before the yellow fever booster vaccination. The chain uses TRBV5-1 and TRBJ2-5; TRBD2 aligns across 7 bases. The TCR comes from a man in his late teens or twenties who received the YFV17D yellow fever vaccine. The CDR3 DNA reads as TGCGCCAGCAGCCGCGGGGGACCACAAGAGACCCAGTACTTC. This codes for CASSRGGPQETQYF.